What follows are 25 T cell receptor delta chains derived from one specimen sequenced in a study of γδ T cells in repeated Plasmodium falciparum infection. With CATT, TCRdb re-called clones from the multiplex PCR reads. The sample comprises tens of thousands of delta-chain clones, around 1.6% of which are singletons, and about 9.1% rests with the top ten. Vgamma9/Vdelta2+ and Vdelta2-negative gammadelta T cells were flow-sorted from PBMC for bulk sequencing. The specimen sequenced was gamma-delta T cells from blood. These receptors originate from a pool of human donors (malaria-infected and uninfected, not separated).

About this clone itself: TCRdb attributes to this sequence the protein of a much larger clone, which differs from the DNA translation at residue 6; a read error is likely, and the protein displayed is translated from the DNA. The chain joins TRDV1 to TRDJ1; 9 bases fit TRDD2. TCRdb gives no J gene; it was assigned here by matching the DNA to germline. Per germline, CDR1 TSWWSYY and CDR2 QGS. This CDR3 has 23 residues. With V trimmed by 3 bases and J by 0 bases, 26 bases remained unmatched. CDR3 DNA: TGTGCTCTTGGGGAGCCGCCCTTCCTACATATAACTGGGGACCCTCAGTACACCGATAAACTCATCTTT. Amino acids: CALGEPPFLHITGDPQYTDKLIF.

The V gene is TRDV1, the J gene TRDJ1; TRDD2 aligns across 9 bases. Here the J gene was assigned by germline matching of the DNA, as TCRdb has none. There are 22 residues in the CDR3. CDR1 is TSWWSYY and CDR2 is QGS in the germline V gene. With 3 bases clipped from V and 1 base from J, the junction kept 24 bases outside the gene matches. CDR3: CALGDIYAFLRYAGGSTDKLIF. The CDR3 bases are TGTGCTCTTGGGGACATTTACGCCTTCCTACGATACGCGGGAGGGTCCACCGATAAACTCATCTTT.

This clone was counted a few times. TCRdb shows a much larger clone's protein in place of this DNA's translation, and the two differ at residue 12, likely through a read error; the protein shown is translated from the DNA. The J gene is TRDJ1, the V gene TRDV1, with unresolved D. Here the J gene came from matching the DNA to germline, since TCRdb omits it. CDR3 length: 23 residues. The V gene lost 0 bases and the J gene lost 0 bases, with 32 bases spanning the gap. Germline V gene data show CDR1 as TSWWSYY and CDR2 as QGS. CDR3 sequence reads: CALGELVFRRRGPVPSHTDKLIF. The CDR3 coding sequence is TGTGCTCTTGGGGAACTAGTTTTCCGAAGACGAGGCCCCGTTCCATCACACACCGATAAACTCATCTTT.

Relative to its sample, this clone is medium-sized. The chain uses TRDV2 and TRDJ1; possibly TRDD3 for D (6 bases). The V end lost 1 base, the J end lost 8 bases, and 16 bases lay between the germline ends. This CDR3 contains 14 residues. Per germline, CDR1 GEAIGNYY and CDR2 EKD. The CDR3 region has the DNA TGTGCCTGTGACACGGTGGGGGTTCCTTCAAAACTCATCTTT. Translated: CACDTVGVPSKLIF.

This clone has only a few counts. A far more abundant clone sits one base away, making this likely a read error. The identical CDR3 is also encoded by other nucleotide sequences in the sample. The J gene is uncalled and the V gene is TRDV1. The CDR3 has 16 residues. Germline loops: CDR1 TSWWSYY, CDR2 QGS. CDR3 nucleotides: TGTGCTCTTGGGTCCCCCGAGGGAAGGTGGACCGATAAGCTCATCTTT. The encoded protein is CALGSPEGRWTDKLIF.

Points on this clone: The mismatch at residue 12 between this DNA's translation and the TCRdb protein of a much larger clone likely reflects a read error; the protein shown is translated from the DNA. V usage is TRDV1 and J usage is TRDJ1, with 9 positions matching TRDD3. The J gene is not listed in TCRdb, so it was assigned here from a DNA match to germline. J was trimmed by 4 bases and V by 1 base; bases with no gene match: 37. CDR3 length: 26 residues. The germline V gene encodes CDR1 TSWWSYY and CDR2 QGS. This CDR3 reads CALGERSFPKTRVLLGECRANDKLIF. Here the CDR3 DNA reads TGTGCTCTTGGGGAACGATCCTTCCCAAAGACCCGAGTGTTACTGGGGGAATGTCGAGCGAACGATAAACTCATCTTT.

This clone has a handful of counts. TCRdb shows a much larger clone's protein in place of this DNA's translation, and the two differ at residue 4, likely through a read error; the protein shown is translated from the DNA. CDR3 sequence reads: CACGTVSTVSEGVKLIF. The DNA of the CDR3 is TGTGCCTGTGGCACCGTTTCTACCGTCTCTGAGGGAGTGAAACTCATCTTT. This rearrangement joins TRDV2 to TRDJ1; D is undetermined. Assignment of the J gene here rests on matching the DNA to germline, because TCRdb gives none. The germline V gene encodes CDR1 GEAIGNYY and CDR2 EKD. The CDR3 totals 17 residues.

As for this clone: Translating this DNA gives a protein that differs at residue 6 from the TCRdb one, which belongs to a much larger clone; a read error is likely, and the protein shown is this translation. The chain joins TRDV1 to TRDJ1; D not resolved. The length of the CDR3 is 16 residues. CDR1 and CDR2 from the germline V gene are TSWWSYY and QGS. V gave up 6 bases and J gave up 1 base, with 18 bases separating them. In DNA, the CDR3 is TGTGCTCTTGGAGAGAAAGGGCTTAAGGGCACCGATAAACTCATCTTT. This codes for CALGEKGLKGTDKLIF.

Notes on this clone: TCRdb's entry gives the protein of a much larger clone, which mismatches this DNA's translation at residue 17, likely from a read error; the protein reported here is translated from the DNA. The V gene corresponds to TRDV1; no J gene was called; TRDD3 was called by the table and not checked on the DNA. Germline CDR1 is TSWWSYY and CDR2 is QGS. The CDR3 is 18 residues long. The CDR3 nucleotides read TGTGCTCTTTGGTGTCCCTATCTACTGGGGGATGGCACCGATAAACTCACCTTT. Encoded protein: CALWCPYLLGDGTDKLTF.

About this clone: This DNA translates differently at residue 8 from the TCRdb protein, which is that of a much larger clone; a read error is likely, and the protein shown is the DNA's own translation. V and J are TRDV2 and TRDJ1; weak D call: TRDD3 (5 bases). Assignment of the J gene here rests on matching the DNA to germline, because TCRdb gives none. CDR3 size: 16 residues. From germline, CDR1 is GEAIGNYY and CDR2 EKD. The V gene lost 0 bases and the J gene lost 1 base, with 14 bases spanning the gap. The CDR3 protein is CACDTVGVQSTDKLIF. The CDR3 DNA reads as TGTGCCTGTGACACCGTTGGGGTACAAAGCACCGATAAACTCATCTTT.

This clone was seen a handful of times. Translating this DNA gives a protein that differs at residue 17 from the TCRdb one, which belongs to a much larger clone; a read error is likely, and the protein shown is this translation. The gene calls are TRDV1 and TRDJ1; 7 bases line up with TRDD3. CDR1 and CDR2 (germline): TSWWSYY, QGS. The CDR3 is 22 amino acids. V shed 0 bases, J shed 3 bases, and the junction held 25 bases outside the gene matches. The CDR3 reads CALGELFFRDSVGDRRADKLIF. CDR3 coding DNA: TGTGCTCTTGGGGAACTATTTTTTAGGGATTCAGTTGGGGATAGGAGAGCCGATAAACTCATCTTT.

In its sample, this clone was seen many times. The chain uses TRDV1 and TRDJ1; 11 positions match TRDD3. Assignment of the J gene here rests on matching the DNA to germline, because TCRdb gives none. Trimming took 3 bases from V and 0 from J; bases not matched to a gene: 15. Germline V gives CDR1 TSWWSYY, CDR2 QGS. The CDR3 consists of 20 residues. CDR3 nucleotide sequence: TGTGCTCTTGGGGATGTAACTCGCTGGGGGATACTACGGTACACCGATAAACTCATCTTT. Translating it yields CALGDVTRWGILRYTDKLIF.

Comments on this clone: TCRdb has a much larger clone's protein, which differs at residue 7 from the translation of this DNA, likely because of a read error; what is shown is the protein translated from the DNA. The rearrangement uses TRDV3 and TRDJ1; D is unclear. TCRdb carries no J gene annotation; the J gene was assigned here by matching the DNA with germline. The CDR3 has 10 residues. Germline V gives CDR1 TVYSNPD, CDR2 GDNSRS (reference sequence). Trimming stripped 2 bases from V and 9 bases from J, with 10 bases between. The CDR3 coding sequence is TGTGCCTTTCGATTGAGTGAACTCATCTTT. This encodes CAFRLSELIF. Looking up the rest from reference TRDV3 and TRDJ1 gives the full variable domain: CDKVTQSSPDQTVASGSEVVLLCTYDTVYSNPDLFWYRIRPDYSFQFVFYGDNSRSEGADFTQGRFSVKHILTQKAFHLVISPVRTEDSATYYCAFRLSELIFGKGTRVTVEP.

There are a few counts of this clone. TCRdb's listed protein matches a much larger clone and diverges from this DNA's translation at residue 10, likely through a read error; the protein shown comes from the DNA. The chain recombines TRDV2 with TRDJ1; 9 bases match TRDD3. The J gene was not available in TCRdb and was assigned here by matching the DNA to germline segments. CDR1 and CDR2 from the germline V gene are GEAIGNYY and EKD. CDR3 size: 15 residues. V lost 0 bases to trimming and J lost 8 bases; unmatched junction nucleotides: 9. The CDR3 DNA is TGTGCCTGTGACACCGAGTACTGGGGGAGACGGAAACTCATCTTT. Translating it yields CACDTEYWGRRKLIF.

This clone was counted many times. The TCRdb record carries a much larger clone's protein, which differs from this DNA's translation at residue 8; a read error is the likely cause, and the protein listed here is the DNA translation. V usage is TRDV1 and J usage is TRDJ1; D call uncertain. The J gene is not listed in TCRdb, so it was assigned here from a DNA match to germline. The CDR3 runs 19 residues. Germline V gives CDR1 TSWWSYY, CDR2 QGS. V was trimmed by 3 bases and J by 3 bases, leaving 26 bases between them. The CDR3: CALGEPPRVIPQYADKLIF. The CDR3 nucleotides read TGTGCTCTTGGGGAGCCGCCGAGGGTTATCCCCCAGTACGCCGATAAACTCATCTTT.

This clone showed up many times. TCRdb attributes to this sequence the protein of a much larger clone, which differs from the DNA translation at residue 10; a read error is likely, and the protein displayed is translated from the DNA. V and J are TRDV3 and TRDJ1; D not certain. Trimming cost V 2 bases and J 9 bases, with 19 bases left between them. This CDR3 has 13 amino acids. Germline V gene sequence: CDR1 TVYSNPD, CDR2 GDNSRS (reference sequence). Here the CDR3 reads CAFSGLSANELIF. CDR3 in DNA: TGTGCCTTTTCCGGCCTTTCCGCGAATGAACTCATCTTT.

As concerns this clone: This DNA translates differently at residue 6 from the TCRdb protein, which is that of a much larger clone; a read error is likely, and the protein shown is the DNA's own translation. The genes are TRDV1 and TRDJ1; D unresolved. Per the germline V gene, CDR1 is TSWWSYY and CDR2 is QGS. This CDR3 is 10 amino acids long. Trimming removed 2 bases from V and 10 bases from J, with 5 bases in between. The CDR3, as DNA: TGTGCTCTTGGGGAAATAAGACTCATCTTT. Protein: CALGEIRLIF.

This clone occurred many times. The chain employs TRDV1 and TRDJ1, with D possibly TRDD2 on 7 matching bases. Trimming took 0 bases from V and 2 from J, leaving 40 bases between them. The germline CDR1 and CDR2 sequences are TSWWSYY and QGS. This CDR3 region has 25 residues. The CDR3 is CALGELQRYVFLAPTGNYTTDKLIF. The CDR3 nucleotides are TGTGCTCTTGGGGAACTACAAAGGTACGTCTTCCTAGCTCCTACTGGGAACTATACTACCGATAAACTCATCTTT.

This clone was seen only a few times. This DNA translates differently at residue 5 from the TCRdb protein, which is that of a much larger clone; a read error is likely, and the protein shown is the DNA's own translation. V is TRDV3 and J is TRDJ1; the D is unclear. No J segment appears in TCRdb, so it was assigned here by matching the sequence to germline. Germline V gene lookup returns CDR1 TVYSNPD and CDR2 GDNSRS (reference sequence). The length of the CDR3 is 14 residues. V gave up 0 bases and J gave up 4 bases, with 15 bases separating them. DNA of the CDR3: TGTGCCTTTAGACATTTCCCCCACAACGATAAACTCATCTTT. This gives the protein CAFRHFPHNDKLIF. Full variable domain (rest looked up from reference TRDV3 and TRDJ1): CDKVTQSSPDQTVASGSEVVLLCTYDTVYSNPDLFWYRIRPDYSFQFVFYGDNSRSEGADFTQGRFSVKHILTQKAFHLVISPVRTEDSATYYCAFRHFPHNDKLIFGKGTRVTVEP.

By share, this clone counts as medium-sized (0.01 to 0.1%). The chain has TRDV1 and TRDJ1, with D uncertain. The ends were cut back, 0 bases at V and 8 bases at J, with 16 bases in the middle. This CDR3 is 15 amino acids long. Germline V gene sequence: CDR1 TSWWSYY, CDR2 QGS. The CDR3 loop is CALGELLVVKGKLIF. The CDR3 bases are TGTGCTCTTGGGGAACTCCTAGTAGTCAAGGGAAAACTCATCTTT.

This clone was detected only a few times. The TCRdb record carries a much larger clone's protein, which differs from this DNA's translation at residue 10; a read error is the likely cause, and the protein listed here is the DNA translation. The chain has TRDV1 and TRDJ1; D is ambiguous. Assignment of the J gene here rests on matching the DNA to germline, because TCRdb gives none. Germline assignment: CDR1 TSWWSYY and CDR2 QGS. Between the trimmed V and J ends, which lost 2 bases and 4 bases, there was a span of 32 bases. The CDR3 spans 21 residues. The CDR3 sequence is CALGETLALRASSHTGDKLIF. The DNA for the CDR3 is TGTGCTCTTGGGGAAACTCTAGCTCTGAGGGCCTCATCCCATACCGGCGATAAACTCATCTTT.

There are many counts of this clone. The mismatch at residue 11 between this DNA's translation and the TCRdb protein of a much larger clone likely reflects a read error; the protein shown is translated from the DNA. The chain joins TRDV1 to TRDJ2; the D gene is possibly TRDD2 (6 bases). The J gene, missing from TCRdb, was assigned here through DNA to germline matching. The V gene lost 4 bases and the J gene lost 6 bases, with 24 bases spanning the gap. From germline, CDR1 is TSWWSYY and CDR2 QGS. The CDR3 runs to 18 residues. The CDR3 sequence is CALGALPPPWRIAAQLFF. CDR3 sequence (DNA): TGTGCTCTTGGGGCTCTTCCTCCTCCCTGGAGGATAGCAGCACAACTCTTCTTT.

As to this clone: Given a far larger clone just one base away, this is likely a sequencing read error. Other DNA sequences in the sample encode the same CDR3. This chain joins TRDV2 and TRDJ1, with a weak D call TRDD2 (5 bases). Because TCRdb records no J gene, it was assigned here through a match of the DNA to germline. Between the trimmed V and J ends, which lost 8 bases and 5 bases, there was a span of 26 bases. The CDR3 spans 16 residues. Germline V gene sequence: CDR1 GEAIGNYY, CDR2 EKD. The CDR3 spells CAFQRFLPRLRDKLIF. CDR3 nucleotides: TGTGCCTTCCAAAGGTTCCTCCCTAGACTTAGGGATAAACTCATCTTT.

As to this clone: TCRdb records a much larger clone's protein for this DNA, with a difference at residue 17 that likely arises from a read error; the protein given is the translation of the DNA. The rearrangement joins TRDV1 to TRDJ1, with 12 bases lining up with TRDD3. In germline, CDR1 is TSWWSYY, CDR2 QGS. The CDR3 sequence is 21 residues long. CDR3 nucleotide sequence: TGTGCTCTTGGGGAATCAACATCCTGGGGGATACGTTCAGGGGACACCGGTAAACTCATCTTT. This encodes CALGESTSWGIRSGDTGKLIF.

This clone was seen a few times. The TCRdb protein, from a much larger clone, departs from this DNA's translation at residue 15, likely by read error; the protein shown derives from the DNA. The CDR3 DNA reads TGTGCCTGTGACACCGGCCAATTGGGGGAGCGGATGTACACCAATAAACTCATCTTT. This translates into CACDTGQLGERMYTNKLIF. The chain has TRDV2 and TRDJ1; TRDD3 matches at 7 bases. The J gene, left out of TCRdb, was set here by checking the DNA against germline. The CDR3 spans 19 residues. Germline V gene data show CDR1 as GEAIGNYY and CDR2 as EKD.